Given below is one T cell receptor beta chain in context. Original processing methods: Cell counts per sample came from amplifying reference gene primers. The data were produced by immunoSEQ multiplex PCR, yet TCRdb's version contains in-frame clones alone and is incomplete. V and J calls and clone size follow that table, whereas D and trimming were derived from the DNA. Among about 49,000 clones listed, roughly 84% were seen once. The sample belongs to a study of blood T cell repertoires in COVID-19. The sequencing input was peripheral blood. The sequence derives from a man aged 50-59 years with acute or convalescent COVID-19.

CDR3 coding DNA: TGTGCCTGGAGCATGGGCGCGGGAAGGAAAACCGGGGAGCTGTTTTTT. Translated: CAWSMGAGRKTGELFF. V usage is TRBV30 and J usage is TRBJ2-2; TRBD2 might be the D (6 bases). Germline values: CDR1 GTSNPN, CDR2 SVGIG (reference sequence). This CDR3 is 16 amino acids long. V was cut by 3 bases and J by 5 bases, with 19 bases left in between. Looking up the rest from reference TRBV30 and TRBJ2-2 gives the full variable domain: SQTIHQWPATLVQPVGSPLSLECTVEGTSNPNLYWYRQAAGRGLQLLFYSVGIGQISSEVPQNLSASRPQDRQFILSSKKLLLSDSGFYLCAWSMGAGRKTGELFFGEGSRLTVL.